This TCR beta chain originates from a study of T cells in Graves' hyperthyroidism and ophthalmopathy. The germline CDR1 and CDR2 sequences are MNHNS and SASEGT. Trimming shortened V by 3 bases and J by 2 bases, and 8 bases separated the two germline ends. This CDR3 is 14 amino acids long. Researchers took RNA transcripts and amplified the TCR beta CDR3 regions from them. The study used the HTBI primer set for a first-round RT-PCR of the TCR CDR3. TCRdb reanalysed the multiplex PCR reads using MiXCR and keeps one entry per CDR3 protein. The table records approximately 710,000 distinct CDR3 sequences, roughly a sixth of them present only once. Every diagnosis used clinical symptoms, serum thyroxine and TRAb, thyroid ultrasound and orbital computed tomography. This clonotype occurred a few times.

The rearrangement joins TRBV6-1 to TRBJ1-3, with unresolved D. This TCR came from a man in his fifties or sixties with Graves' hyperthyroidism. Sequencing was done on a sample of blood. CDR3 sequence: CASSDGGAGNTIYF. In DNA form, the CDR3 reads TGTGCCAGCAGTGATGGAGGAGCTGGAAACACCATATATTTT.